The source of this T cell receptor (beta chain) is a study of T cell repertoires in cytomegalovirus infection. Background on the study: Shared public TCR beta signatures pointed to both CMV infection and a matching HLA type.

Germline values: CDR1 MDHEN, CDR2 SYDVKM. This CDR3 spans 14 amino acids. V dropped 4 bases and J dropped 3 bases, with 12 bases sitting between them. Via MiXCR, TCRdb re-called the reads, giving one row per CDR3 protein. The sample shows some 160,000 distinct CDR3 sequences, 17% of them seen only once. The receptor comes from a human donor in good health (CMV status not recorded). Some clones in this sample may be carry-over from other donors' samples. Input material: CD8+ T cells from PBMCs. The V and J genes are TRBV28 and TRBJ1-2; a possible D gene is TRBD1 (5 bases). In nucleotides, the CDR3 is TGTGCCAGCAGTTCCAGGGTCGGAGACTATGGCTACACCTTC. As protein: CASSSRVGDYGYTF.